This T cell receptor (beta chain) was recorded in a study of blood T cell repertoires in COVID-19 (dated by TCRdb to the early 2020s). Study-level background: Samples from collaborators originated in the United States, Italy and Spain and spanned both the acute and convalescent phases of COVID-19. The material from the prospective study consisted of cDNA or gDNA derived from T cells, B-cell-depleted T cells, or PBMCs. Deeply sampled blood TCRbeta repertoires from subjects exposed to, actively infected with, or recovered from COVID-19 were included in the dataset. The repertoires were made available in a free public database intended to serve as a resource for research on the immune response to SARS-CoV-2. The samples were drawn from two sources: the first 160 participants of the ongoing ImmuneRACE study, and 1,254 subjects contributed by 6 global collaborators. A de-identified subject ID, COVID-19 status, age in years and sex were almost always included in the sample metadata. Where HLA class I and class II types were available, the types were taken from metadata supplied by the sample provider, not from assay-based typing. Overall results and qualifications from the work: Clinical and demographic metadata were provided uncurated, with the amount varying by source and participant.

TCRbeta CDR3 regions were amplified from genomic DNA using the immunoSEQ Assay, a bias-controlled multiplex PCR. From the authors' description of their analysis: The number of nucleated cells in each sample was estimated from the amplification of reference gene primers within the assay. To quantify the absolute abundance of each unique TCRbeta CDR3 rearrangement, sequence reads were collapsed and filtered. For each sample, productive Simpson clonality was calculated by taking the square root of Simpson's diversity index across productive rearrangements. The source is immuneACCESS, and TCRdb retained only in-frame sequences with V and J called. Part of the clones is not carried over; for the studies checked, unresolved V genes explain less than half of this, and the remainder is unexplained. Clone size and the V and J calls come from that table; the DNA yielded D and trimming. This sample comprises around 220,000 clones, about nine tenths of them detected only once. About 6% of the sample belongs to the ten largest clones.

There are a few counts of this clone. Its antigen remains undetermined. No per-base quality is available; no much larger clone lies one base away. CDR1 is given as SQVTM and CDR2 as ANQGSEA, both from the germline V gene. At the junction V is shortened by 5 bases and J by 5 bases; bases outside the gene matches: 11. The CDR3 sequence holds 14 residues, the cysteine and phenylalanine included. Only the CDR3 DNA is retained, 42 bases long and in frame from the first base. Enrolling through a virtual design, the prospective study's participants ranged in age from roughly 18 to 90 years and lived across 24 United States geographic areas. To assign participants to cohorts, the prospective study relied on clinical history that participants themselves reported in a screening survey and a study questionnaire. Mobile phlebotomists in the prospective study collected whole blood, serum and a nasopharyngeal or oropharyngeal swab from every participant. Over a roughly 2-month period, participants in the prospective study had the option of providing additional blood draws and questionnaires. Blood samples from the prospective study were shipped frozen or at room temperature prior to DNA extraction.

This clonotype was sampled from a young woman with acute COVID-19. Sequences were obtained from PBMCs or T cells enriched from blood (not recorded which). The V and J segments used are TRBV29-1 and TRBJ2-5, with 7 bases in between that match TRBD1. In nucleotide form, the sequence is TGCAGCGTTCAACGACAGGGTCAATGGGAGACCCAGTACTTC. Its protein product is CSVQRQGQWETQYF. Extended through the reference TRBV29-1 and TRBJ2-5 proteins, this CDR3 yields the full variable domain: SAVISQKPSRDICQRGTSLTIQCQVDSQVTMMFWYRQQPGQSLTLIATANQGSEATYESGFVIDKFPISRPNLTFSTLTVSNMSPEDSSIYLCSVQRQGQWETQYFGPGTRLLVL.